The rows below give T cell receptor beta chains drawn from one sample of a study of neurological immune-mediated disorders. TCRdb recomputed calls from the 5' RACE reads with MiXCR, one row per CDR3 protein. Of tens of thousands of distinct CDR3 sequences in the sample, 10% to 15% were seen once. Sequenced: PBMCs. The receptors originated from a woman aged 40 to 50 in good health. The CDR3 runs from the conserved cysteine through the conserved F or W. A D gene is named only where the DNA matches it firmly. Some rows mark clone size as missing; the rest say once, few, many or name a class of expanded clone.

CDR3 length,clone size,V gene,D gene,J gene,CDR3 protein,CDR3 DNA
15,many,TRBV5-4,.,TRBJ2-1,CASSQDYDSYNEQFF,TGTGCCAGCAGCCAAGACTACGACTCCTACAATGAGCAGTTCTTC
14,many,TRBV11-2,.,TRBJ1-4,CASSLDRAREKLFF,TGTGCCAGCAGCTTAGACAGGGCGAGAGAAAAACTGTTTTTT
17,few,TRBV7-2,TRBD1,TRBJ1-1,CASSSSTGGAVNTEAFF,TGTGCCAGCAGCTCTTCGACAGGGGGGGCGGTGAACACTGAAGCTTTCTTT
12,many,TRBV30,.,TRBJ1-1,CAWDGENTEAFF,TGTGCCTGGGACGGGGAGAACACTGAAGCTTTCTTT
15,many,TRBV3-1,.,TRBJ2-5,CASSQLSGQQETQYF,TGTGCCAGCAGCCAGCTATCAGGTCAACAAGAGACCCAGTACTTC
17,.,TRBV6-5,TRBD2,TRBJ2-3,CASSYSGLAGGRDTQYF,TGTGCCAGCAGTTACTCGGGACTAGCGGGAGGGCGAGATACGCAGTATTTT
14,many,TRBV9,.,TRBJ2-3,CASSVVTSTDTQYF,TGTGCCAGCAGCGTAGTGACTAGCACAGATACGCAGTATTTT
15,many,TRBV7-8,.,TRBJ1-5,CASSLDPRRNQPQHF,TGTGCCAGCAGCTTAGATCCCCGCCGCAATCAGCCCCAGCATTTT
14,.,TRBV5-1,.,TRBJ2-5,CASSFAGQQETQYF,TGCGCCAGCAGCTTTGCAGGACAGCAAGAGACCCAGTACTTC
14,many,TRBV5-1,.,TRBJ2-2,CASSLGYGAGELFF,TGCGCCAGCAGCTTGGGTTACGGGGCCGGGGAGCTGTTTTTT
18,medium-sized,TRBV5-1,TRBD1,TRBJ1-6,CASSTDRGRGSYNSPLHF,TGCGCCAGCAGCACGGACAGGGGAAGGGGCTCCTATAATTCACCCCTCCACTTT
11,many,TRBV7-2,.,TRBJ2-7,CASSLMGEQYF,TGTGCCAGCAGCTTAATGGGGGAGCAGTACTTC
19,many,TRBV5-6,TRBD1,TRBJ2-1,CASTGRYNTGTGRNNEQFF,TGTGCCAGCACCGGAAGATATAATACCGGGACAGGGCGAAACAATGAGCAGTTCTTC
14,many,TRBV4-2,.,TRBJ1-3,CASSQAHSGNTIYF,TGTGCCAGCAGCCAAGCACACAGTGGAAACACCATATATTTT
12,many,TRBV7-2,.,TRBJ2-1,CASSLGAAEQFF,TGTGCCAGCAGCTTAGGGGCAGCCGAGCAGTTCTTC
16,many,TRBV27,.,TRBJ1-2,CASSPRDGTSNNGYTF,TGTGCCAGCAGTCCACGCGACGGGACTTCTAATAATGGCTACACCTTC
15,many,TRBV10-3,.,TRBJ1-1,CAIRAGDAWNTEAFF,TGTGCCATCAGGGCAGGGGACGCCTGGAACACTGAAGCTTTCTTT
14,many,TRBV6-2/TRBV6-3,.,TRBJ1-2,CASSYSAGDYGYTF,TGTGCCAGCAGTTACTCGGCAGGGGACTATGGCTACACCTTC
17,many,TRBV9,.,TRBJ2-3,CASSVTPSWIPTDTQYF,TGTGCCAGCAGCGTCACCCCCTCATGGATCCCCACGGACACGCAGTATTTT
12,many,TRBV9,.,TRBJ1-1,CASSRSGTEAFF,TGTGCCAGCAGTCGTAGTGGGACAGAAGCTTTCTTT
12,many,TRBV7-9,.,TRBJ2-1,CASSLGSNEQFF,TGTGCCAGCAGCTTAGGTTCGAATGAGCAGTTCTTC
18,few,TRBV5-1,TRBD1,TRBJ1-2,CASSSSGTGTPGSYGYTF,TGCGCCAGCAGCTCCTCCGGGACAGGAACACCGGGCAGCTATGGCTACACCTTC
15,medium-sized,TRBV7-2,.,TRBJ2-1,CASSLVGGDYNEQFF,TGTGCCAGCAGCTTAGTGGGCGGGGACTACAATGAGCAGTTCTTC
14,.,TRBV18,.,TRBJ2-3,CASSPAGSTDTQYF,TGTGCCAGCTCACCAGCGGGGAGCACAGATACGCAGTATTTT
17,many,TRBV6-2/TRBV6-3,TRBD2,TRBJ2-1,CASRSVVSGRLFNEQFF,TGTGCCAGCAGAAGTGTGGTGAGCGGGAGGCTTTTCAATGAGCAGTTCTTC
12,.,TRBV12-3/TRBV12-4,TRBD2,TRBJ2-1,CASPAGENEQFF,TGTGCCAGCCCAGCGGGAGAGAATGAGCAGTTCTTC
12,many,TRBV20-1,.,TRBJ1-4,CSAYQTSEKLFF,TGCAGTGCCTATCAGACCAGCGAAAAACTGTTTTTT
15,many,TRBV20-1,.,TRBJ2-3,CSASGVHRVTDTQYF,TGCAGTGCTAGTGGTGTGCACAGGGTCACAGATACGCAGTATTTT
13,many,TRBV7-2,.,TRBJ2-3,CASSPRTPPTQYF,TGTGCCAGCAGTCCACGAACGCCCCCTACGCAGTATTTT
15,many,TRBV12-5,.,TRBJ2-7,CASGLSYGPSDEQYF,TGTGCTAGTGGTTTATCCTACGGGCCATCGGACGAGCAGTACTTC
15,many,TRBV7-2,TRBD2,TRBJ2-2,CASSPPSGDTGELFF,TGTGCCAGCAGCCCACCTAGCGGGGACACCGGGGAGCTGTTTTTT
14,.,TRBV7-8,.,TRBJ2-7,CASSPVQAVYEQYF,TGTGCCAGCAGCCCCGTCCAGGCGGTATACGAGCAGTACTTC
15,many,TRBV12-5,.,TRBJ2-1,CASGLVLQEGGEQFF,TGTGCTAGTGGTTTGGTACTTCAGGAGGGCGGCGAGCAGTTCTTC
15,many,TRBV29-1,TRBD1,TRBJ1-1,CSVGSGGRGNTEAFF,TGCAGCGTTGGGTCAGGGGGGCGCGGAAACACTGAAGCTTTCTTT
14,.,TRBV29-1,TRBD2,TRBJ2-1,CSVSPSGIGDEQFF,TGCAGCGTCTCCCCTAGCGGGATTGGGGATGAGCAGTTCTTC